A selection of T cell receptor beta chains follows, all from one sample in a study of graft-versus-host responses after intestinal transplantation. Here immunoSEQ multiplex PCR was the method, and the copy in TCRdb shows in-frame clones only, minus some. This sample has some 87,000 clones, with about 93% found just once. For these receptors, no antigen is known. The specimen comprised unstimulated CD8+ T cells sorted from spleen or lymph node cells, sampled before transplant. The source of these receptors is a human donor who was the organ donor for an intestinal transplant. Each CDR3 is given with its conserved first and last residue. Each record gives: clone size, J gene, V gene, D gene, CDR3 DNA, CDR3 protein. D genes are given only for firm matches. Size values are once, few and many counts, or a class for expanded clones, and some rows have none.

abundance: .; j_gene: TRBJ2-2; v_gene: TRBV7-9; d_gene: TRBD1; CDR3nt: TGTGCCAGCAGCTTATCAGGGGGATTCGACACCGGGGAGCTGTTTTTT; CDR3aa: CASSLSGGFDTGELFF
abundance: .; j_gene: TRBJ2-7; v_gene: TRBV4-1; d_gene: .; CDR3nt: TGCGCCAGCAGCCAAGACCCTCTCCCAGTCGAGCAGTACTTC; CDR3aa: CASSQDPLPVEQYF
abundance: .; j_gene: TRBJ1-2; v_gene: TRBV9; d_gene: .; CDR3nt: TGTGCCAGCAGCTTCAAGCGTCTAGGTTATGGCTACACCTTC; CDR3aa: CASSFKRLGYGYTF
abundance: .; j_gene: TRBJ2-1; v_gene: TRBV7-8; d_gene: TRBD2; CDR3nt: TGTGCCAGCAGCTCGGGTCCCGGGGGGTACTACAATGAGCAGTTCTTC; CDR3aa: CASSSGPGGYYNEQFF
abundance: .; j_gene: TRBJ2-6; v_gene: TRBV5-6; d_gene: .; CDR3nt: TGTGCCAGCAGCGGCCGGGACTCGGCCAACGTCCTGACTTTC; CDR3aa: CASSGRDSANVLTF
abundance: .; j_gene: TRBJ2-5; v_gene: TRBV28; d_gene: .; CDR3nt: TGTGCCAGCAGTTTCCAGGGGTTCCAAGAGACCCAGTACTTC; CDR3aa: CASSFQGFQETQYF
abundance: .; j_gene: TRBJ1-1; v_gene: TRBV7-9; d_gene: .; CDR3nt: TGTGCCAGCAGCTTAGTACAGCCGAACACTGAAGCTTTCTTT; CDR3aa: CASSLVQPNTEAFF
abundance: .; j_gene: TRBJ1-2; v_gene: TRBV6-6; d_gene: .; CDR3nt: TGTGCCAGCAGTCTCACAATCTCAGGGGATCTCTATGGCTACACCTTC; CDR3aa: CASSLTISGDLYGYTF
abundance: .; j_gene: TRBJ2-7; v_gene: TRBV4-2; d_gene: .; CDR3nt: TGTGCCAGCAGCCAACCCAGCGTTTCCAGCTACGAGCAGTACTTC; CDR3aa: CASSQPSVSSYEQYF
abundance: .; j_gene: TRBJ2-3; v_gene: TRBV10-2; d_gene: TRBD2; CDR3nt: TGCGCCAGCAGTTCCATAGCGGGGGACACAGATACGCAGTATTTT; CDR3aa: CASSSIAGDTDTQYF
abundance: .; j_gene: TRBJ1-5; v_gene: TRBV2; d_gene: .; CDR3nt: TGTGCCAGCAAGTGTGAGAAGTGCAGCAATCAGCCCCAGCATTTT; CDR3aa: CASKCEKCSNQPQHF
abundance: .; j_gene: TRBJ2-3; v_gene: TRBV13; d_gene: TRBD2; CDR3nt: TGTGCCAGCAGCTCTAGCGGGAGAGGGACAGATACGCAGTATTTT; CDR3aa: CASSSSGRGTDTQYF
abundance: .; j_gene: TRBJ1-2; v_gene: TRBV7-6; d_gene: .; CDR3nt: TGTGCCAGCAGCTTATCGCCGACAGGCCCGAGTTGCACCTTC; CDR3aa: CASSLSPTGPSCTF
abundance: .; j_gene: TRBJ2-1; v_gene: TRBV27; d_gene: .; CDR3nt: TGTGCCAGCAGCCCGAATCTAGATTCCTACAATGAGCAGTTCTTC; CDR3aa: CASSPNLDSYNEQFF
abundance: .; j_gene: TRBJ2-1; v_gene: TRBV5-5; d_gene: .; CDR3nt: TGTGCCAGCAGCTGGCGGACCCCTCGGGGGAACAATGAGCAGTTCTTC; CDR3aa: CASSWRTPRGNNEQFF
abundance: .; j_gene: TRBJ2-7; v_gene: TRBV4-1; d_gene: TRBD1; CDR3nt: TGCGCCAGCAGCCATCACCGGGACAGGGGCAACGAGCAGTACTTC; CDR3aa: CASSHHRDRGNEQYF
abundance: once; j_gene: TRBJ1-3; v_gene: TRBV28; d_gene: TRBD1; CDR3nt: TGTGCCAGCAGTCCGACCGGGACAGGGGCTGGAAACACCATATATTTT; CDR3aa: CASSPTGTGAGNTIYF
abundance: .; j_gene: TRBJ2-2; v_gene: TRBV19; d_gene: .; CDR3nt: TGTGCCAGTAGTTTAGTTGGCGGGAACACCGGGGAGCTGTTTTTT; CDR3aa: CASSLVGGNTGELFF
abundance: .; j_gene: TRBJ1-1; v_gene: TRBV7-2; d_gene: TRBD1; CDR3nt: TGTGCCAGCAGCCCGCGACAGGGGAGAAGTGACACTGAAGCTTTCTTT; CDR3aa: CASSPRQGRSDTEAFF
abundance: once; j_gene: TRBJ1-2; v_gene: TRBV4-3; d_gene: TRBD1; CDR3nt: TGCGCCAGCAGACCCGGGACAGGGCCCCGACCGAACTATGGCTACACCTTC; CDR3aa: CASRPGTGPRPNYGYTF
abundance: .; j_gene: TRBJ2-3; v_gene: TRBV7-2; d_gene: .; CDR3nt: TGTGCCAGCAGCTCGTCGAGGACTACAGATACGCAGTATTTT; CDR3aa: CASSSSRTTDTQYF
abundance: .; j_gene: TRBJ2-5; v_gene: TRBV7-8; d_gene: TRBD1; CDR3nt: TGTGCCAGCAGCCTTATACCGGGACAGTTACAAGAGACCCAGTACTTC; CDR3aa: CASSLIPGQLQETQYF
abundance: .; j_gene: TRBJ1-1; v_gene: TRBV7-9; d_gene: .; CDR3nt: TGTGCCAGCAGCTTCGGCCAGGGGAACACTGAAGCTTTCTTT; CDR3aa: CASSFGQGNTEAFF
abundance: .; j_gene: TRBJ2-3; v_gene: TRBV6-5; d_gene: .; CDR3nt: TGTGCCAGCGCCCCGTACGGGTTTAGGGATACGCAGTATTTT; CDR3aa: CASAPYGFRDTQYF
abundance: .; j_gene: TRBJ2-1; v_gene: TRBV5-4; d_gene: .; CDR3nt: TGTGCCAGCAGCTTTGTTGTCCGGGGATCTGAGCAGTTCTTC; CDR3aa: CASSFVVRGSEQFF